This TCR beta chain came from a study of graft-versus-host responses after intestinal transplantation. With respect to this clone: Its cognate antigen is unknown.

This table comes from immunoSEQ multiplex PCR, and its TCRdb copy is limited to in-frame clones, with some not included. The sample records roughly 40,000 clones, 89% being singletons. Overall study results and limits: GvH clone levels peaked in circulation, and this peak was associated with early post-transplant HvG declines.

The sample consisted of PBMCs, taken less than 280 days after transplant. The receptor's source is a human patient who received an intestinal transplant, so some T cells may come from the graft donor.

The CDR3 sequence: CASSLVRGMNTEAFF. The CDR3 DNA reads as TGCGCCAGCAGCTTGGTCAGGGGCATGAACACTGAAGCTTTCTTT. The chain uses TRBV5-1 and TRBJ1-1, with a possible D match to TRBD1 (6 bases). Germline assignment: CDR1 SGHRS and CDR2 YFSETQ. The CDR3 covers 15 residues. V dropped 0 bases and J dropped 0 bases, with 9 bases sitting between them.